A selection of T cell receptor beta chains follows, all from one sample in a study of T cells after yellow fever vaccination. From the 5' RACE reads, TCRdb called clonotypes with MiXCR, one entry per CDR3 protein. Of about 400,000 distinct CDR3 sequences listed, approximately 6% were seen once; the top ten hold 14% to 15%. This sample comprised PBMCs, obtained 5 days after the yellow fever booster vaccination. These receptors were obtained from a man aged 30 to 45 who received the YFV17D yellow fever vaccine. CDR3s include the opening cysteine and the closing phenylalanine or tryptophan. A D gene is named only where the DNA matches it firmly. Rows may omit the clone size; those that give it use once, few, many or a size class.

CDR3aa: CAISDRTSGSTDTQYF; CDR3nt: TGTGCCATCAGTGACCGGACTAGCGGGAGCACAGATACGCAGTATTTT; abundance: few; j_gene: TRBJ2-3; d_gene: TRBD2; v_gene: TRBV10-3
CDR3aa: CASSQDPSGNEQFF; CDR3nt: TGCGCCAGCAGCCAAGACCCTAGCGGCAATGAGCAGTTCTTC; abundance: many; j_gene: TRBJ2-1; d_gene: TRBD2; v_gene: TRBV4-3
CDR3aa: CSVVEGDTGELFF; CDR3nt: TGCAGCGTTGTGGAAGGGGACACCGGGGAGCTGTTTTTT; abundance: few; j_gene: TRBJ2-2; d_gene: .; v_gene: TRBV29-1
CDR3aa: CASSLAGLAGGTPGFF; CDR3nt: TGTGCCAGCAGCTTAGCGGGGCTAGCGGGAGGAACCCCCGGGTTCTTC; abundance: few; j_gene: TRBJ2-1; d_gene: TRBD2; v_gene: TRBV7-2
CDR3aa: CASSDRGLETQYF; CDR3nt: TGTGCCAGCAGCGACAGGGGTTTAGAGACCCAGTACTTC; abundance: .; j_gene: TRBJ2-5; d_gene: TRBD1; v_gene: TRBV7-2
CDR3aa: CATSSTSEYTGELFF; CDR3nt: TGTGCCACCAGTTCAACTAGCGAATACACCGGGGAGCTGTTTTTT; abundance: few; j_gene: TRBJ2-2; d_gene: TRBD2; v_gene: TRBV24-1
CDR3aa: CASTETSTSGRSTDTQYF; CDR3nt: TGTGCCAGCACCGAGACGTCGACTAGCGGGAGGAGCACAGATACGCAGTATTTT; abundance: few; j_gene: TRBJ2-3; d_gene: TRBD2; v_gene: TRBV27
CDR3aa: CASSRKFRSTSTDTQYF; CDR3nt: TGTGCCAGCAGCCGGAAGTTCAGGAGTACCAGCACAGATACGCAGTATTTT; abundance: few; j_gene: TRBJ2-3; d_gene: .; v_gene: TRBV14
CDR3aa: CASSPTGRNEKLFF; CDR3nt: TGTGCCAGCAGTCCGACAGGGAGGAACGAAAAACTGTTTTTT; abundance: few; j_gene: TRBJ1-4; d_gene: TRBD1; v_gene: TRBV6-1
CDR3aa: CASSLALLEYTGELFF; CDR3nt: TGTGCCAGCAGCTTAGCCCTCTTGGAGTATACCGGGGAGCTGTTTTTT; abundance: .; j_gene: TRBJ2-2; d_gene: .; v_gene: TRBV7-2
CDR3aa: CASSATSGRGEQFF; CDR3nt: TGTGCCAGCAGCGCAACTAGCGGGAGGGGTGAGCAGTTCTTC; abundance: few; j_gene: TRBJ2-1; d_gene: TRBD2; v_gene: TRBV11-2
CDR3aa: CASSHGTGTGELFF; CDR3nt: TGCGCCAGCAGCCACGGGACGGGCACCGGGGAGCTGTTTTTT; abundance: .; j_gene: TRBJ2-2; d_gene: .; v_gene: TRBV5-1
CDR3aa: CATRGQGARYEQYF; CDR3nt: TGTGCCACCCGCGGACAGGGGGCGAGGTACGAGCAGTACTTC; abundance: many; j_gene: TRBJ2-7; d_gene: TRBD1; v_gene: TRBV6-1
CDR3aa: CASRTALGVDYGYTF; CDR3nt: TGTGCCAGCAGGACTGCATTGGGTGTGGACTATGGCTACACCTTC; abundance: .; j_gene: TRBJ1-2; d_gene: .; v_gene: TRBV27
CDR3aa: CSVDRLAGGYTQYF; CDR3nt: TGCAGCGTTGATCGGCTAGCGGGAGGTTATACGCAGTATTTT; abundance: .; j_gene: TRBJ2-3; d_gene: TRBD2; v_gene: TRBV29-1
CDR3aa: CSVESGIGSYEQYF; CDR3nt: TGCAGCGTTGAGTCGGGCATTGGGAGCTACGAGCAGTACTTC; abundance: few; j_gene: TRBJ2-7; d_gene: .; v_gene: TRBV29-1
CDR3aa: CASSPQAGASTEAFF; CDR3nt: TGCGCCAGCAGCCCACAGGCGGGGGCGAGCACTGAAGCTTTCTTT; abundance: .; j_gene: TRBJ1-1; d_gene: .; v_gene: TRBV5-1
CDR3aa: CASSVGGNSPLHF; CDR3nt: TGTGCCAGCAGTGTTGGGGGTAATTCACCCCTCCACTTT; abundance: .; j_gene: TRBJ1-6; d_gene: .; v_gene: TRBV2
CDR3aa: CASSQDLGTSGRDTQYF; CDR3nt: TGTGCCAGCAGCCAAGATCTGGGGACTAGCGGGAGAGATACGCAGTATTTT; abundance: many; j_gene: TRBJ2-3; d_gene: TRBD2; v_gene: TRBV4-2
CDR3aa: CASSPPGEGLLVQFF; CDR3nt: TGTGCCAGCAGCCCCCCTGGGGAGGGCCTTCTCGTGCAGTTCTTC; abundance: few; j_gene: TRBJ2-1; d_gene: TRBD2; v_gene: TRBV7-3
CDR3aa: CASSLSGQAAYEQYF; CDR3nt: TGTGCCAGCAGTTTATCTGGGCAGGCAGCCTACGAGCAGTACTTC; abundance: many; j_gene: TRBJ2-7; d_gene: .; v_gene: TRBV28
CDR3aa: CASSVKGSRSYEQYF; CDR3nt: TGTGCCAGCAGCGTAAAGGGCAGCCGATCCTACGAGCAGTACTTC; abundance: .; j_gene: TRBJ2-7; d_gene: .; v_gene: TRBV9
CDR3aa: CASSHSGLRYEQYF; CDR3nt: TGTGCCAGCAGTCACTCGGGACTCCGCTACGAGCAGTACTTC; abundance: .; j_gene: TRBJ2-7; d_gene: .; v_gene: TRBV12-3/TRBV12-4
CDR3aa: CAARPGQLNTEAFF; CDR3nt: TGTGCCGCCCGCCCCGGACAGCTGAACACTGAAGCTTTCTTT; abundance: .; j_gene: TRBJ1-1; d_gene: .; v_gene: TRBV6-2/TRBV6-3
CDR3aa: CASSEAEGPEAFF; CDR3nt: TGTGCCAGCAGTGAAGCGGAGGGGCCTGAAGCTTTCTTT; abundance: few; j_gene: TRBJ1-1; d_gene: .; v_gene: TRBV2
CDR3aa: CASSLGRGDEQFF; CDR3nt: TGTGCCAGCAGCTTAGGGAGGGGCGATGAGCAGTTCTTC; abundance: many; j_gene: TRBJ2-1; d_gene: .; v_gene: TRBV7-6
CDR3aa: CASSSSGTILGELFF; CDR3nt: TGCGCCAGCAGCTCCTCCGGGACAATCCTTGGGGAGCTGTTTTTT; abundance: .; j_gene: TRBJ2-2; d_gene: .; v_gene: TRBV5-1
CDR3aa: CAISESGREASDTQYF; CDR3nt: TGTGCCATCAGCGAATCGGGACGGGAGGCTTCAGATACGCAGTATTTT; abundance: few; j_gene: TRBJ2-3; d_gene: TRBD2; v_gene: TRBV10-3
CDR3aa: CSALLDRRRPQYF; CDR3nt: TGCAGTGCCCTCCTGGACCGCCGCAGGCCCCAGTACTTC; abundance: many; j_gene: TRBJ2-5; d_gene: .; v_gene: TRBV20-1
CDR3aa: CASSFWDRGSDEQFF; CDR3nt: TGTGCCAGCAGCTTTTGGGACAGGGGTTCCGATGAGCAGTTCTTC; abundance: .; j_gene: TRBJ2-1; d_gene: TRBD1; v_gene: TRBV7-2
CDR3aa: CATSDPGLAGIETQYF; CDR3nt: TGTGCCACCAGTGACCCGGGACTAGCGGGAATAGAGACCCAGTACTTC; abundance: .; j_gene: TRBJ2-5; d_gene: TRBD2; v_gene: TRBV24-1
CDR3aa: CATADEENEQFF; CDR3nt: TGTGCCACGGCAGACGAAGAGAATGAGCAGTTCTTC; abundance: few; j_gene: TRBJ2-1; d_gene: .; v_gene: TRBV10-3
CDR3aa: CASSLNGGRAIYGYTF; CDR3nt: TGTGCCAGCAGCTTAAATGGCGGCAGGGCGATCTATGGCTACACCTTC; abundance: .; j_gene: TRBJ1-2; d_gene: .; v_gene: TRBV7-9
CDR3aa: CASRGSQYNEQFF; CDR3nt: TGTGCCAGCCGAGGATCGCAGTACAATGAGCAGTTCTTC; abundance: .; j_gene: TRBJ2-1; d_gene: .; v_gene: TRBV11-2
CDR3aa: CASSHSGEQYF; CDR3nt: TGTGCCAGCAGCCACAGTGGGGAGCAGTACTTC; abundance: .; j_gene: TRBJ2-7; d_gene: .; v_gene: TRBV3-1
CDR3aa: CASSLGGQGAYEQYF; CDR3nt: TGTGCCAGCAGCTTAGGGGGACAGGGGGCCTACGAGCAGTACTTC; abundance: many; j_gene: TRBJ2-7; d_gene: TRBD1; v_gene: TRBV5-1
CDR3aa: CATSGPGGFETQYF; CDR3nt: TGTGCCACCAGTGGTCCCGGGGGGTTTGAGACCCAGTACTTC; abundance: .; j_gene: TRBJ2-5; d_gene: TRBD2; v_gene: TRBV24-1
CDR3aa: CASSGTSGRREQFF; CDR3nt: TGTGCCAGCAGTGGGACTAGCGGGCGGAGGGAGCAGTTCTTC; abundance: many; j_gene: TRBJ2-1; d_gene: TRBD2; v_gene: TRBV12-3/TRBV12-4
CDR3aa: CASSYKLSGQAYEQYF; CDR3nt: TGTGCCAGCAGTTACAAACTAAGCGGACAGGCCTACGAGCAGTACTTC; abundance: many; j_gene: TRBJ2-7; d_gene: TRBD1; v_gene: TRBV6-2/TRBV6-3
CDR3aa: CASSLTGGGYNEQFF; CDR3nt: TGTGCCAGCAGTTTGACGGGAGGGGGTTACAATGAGCAGTTCTTC; abundance: many; j_gene: TRBJ2-1; d_gene: TRBD2; v_gene: TRBV12-3/TRBV12-4
CDR3aa: CSVEGQGVSGANVLTF; CDR3nt: TGCAGCGTGGAGGGACAGGGGGTCTCTGGGGCCAACGTCCTGACTTTC; abundance: few; j_gene: TRBJ2-6; d_gene: TRBD1; v_gene: TRBV29-1
CDR3aa: CASSHTRPSGKSYNEQFF; CDR3nt: TGTGCCAGCAGCCACACTCGGCCCAGCGGGAAATCCTACAATGAGCAGTTCTTC; abundance: many; j_gene: TRBJ2-1; d_gene: TRBD2; v_gene: TRBV6-1
CDR3aa: CASSPITSDGLFF; CDR3nt: TGTGCCAGCAGCCCCATTACTTCCGACGGGCTGTTTTTT; abundance: many; j_gene: TRBJ2-2; d_gene: .; v_gene: TRBV7-8
CDR3aa: CASSLVGWGRGGLAGYF; CDR3nt: TGTGCCAGCAGCTTAGTTGGTTGGGGGCGGGGCGGACTAGCGGGTTATTTT; abundance: many; j_gene: TRBJ2-3; d_gene: TRBD2; v_gene: TRBV7-2
CDR3aa: CSVDPQNTEAFF; CDR3nt: TGCAGCGTTGACCCCCAGAACACTGAAGCTTTCTTT; abundance: many; j_gene: TRBJ1-1; d_gene: .; v_gene: TRBV29-1
CDR3aa: CASSLEAWDRGQSEQYF; CDR3nt: TGCGCCAGCAGCTTGGAGGCCTGGGACAGGGGGCAGAGCGAGCAGTACTTC; abundance: .; j_gene: TRBJ2-7; d_gene: TRBD1; v_gene: TRBV5-1
CDR3aa: CSARKGTSGRGYEQYF; CDR3nt: TGCAGTGCTAGAAAAGGGACTAGCGGGAGGGGTTACGAGCAGTACTTC; abundance: .; j_gene: TRBJ2-7; d_gene: TRBD2; v_gene: TRBV20-1
CDR3aa: CATAGVGRETQYF; CDR3nt: TGTGCCACCGCCGGGGTGGGGAGGGAGACCCAGTACTTC; abundance: .; j_gene: TRBJ2-5; d_gene: .; v_gene: TRBV5-5
CDR3aa: CASSQNYNEQFF; CDR3nt: TGTGCCAGCAGCCAAAACTACAATGAGCAGTTCTTC; abundance: many; j_gene: TRBJ2-1; d_gene: .; v_gene: TRBV3-1
CDR3aa: CSARVETGSPRGYEQYF; CDR3nt: TGCAGTGCTAGAGTGGAGACAGGGTCCCCGCGGGGCTACGAGCAGTACTTC; abundance: .; j_gene: TRBJ2-7; d_gene: .; v_gene: TRBV20-1
CDR3aa: CASRLNEQGAGELFF; CDR3nt: TGTGCCAGCCGCTTGAATGAACAGGGGGCCGGGGAGCTGTTTTTT; abundance: few; j_gene: TRBJ2-2; d_gene: TRBD1; v_gene: TRBV5-5
CDR3aa: CASSAGGDPTLWEQYF; CDR3nt: TGTGCCAGCAGCGCTGGGGGGGACCCCACTCTGTGGGAGCAGTACTTC; abundance: many; j_gene: TRBJ2-7; d_gene: TRBD2; v_gene: TRBV9
CDR3aa: CASSPLFAGVRNEQYF; CDR3nt: TGTGCCAGCAGCCCCCTTTTCGCGGGAGTAAGAAACGAGCAGTACTTC; abundance: .; j_gene: TRBJ2-7; d_gene: TRBD2; v_gene: TRBV7-2
CDR3aa: CSASRLAGVGETQYF; CDR3nt: TGCAGTGCTAGTCGGCTAGCGGGAGTGGGCGAGACCCAGTACTTC; abundance: many; j_gene: TRBJ2-5; d_gene: TRBD2; v_gene: TRBV20-1
CDR3aa: CASSGHSGNTGELFF; CDR3nt: TGTGCCAGCAGTGGCCATAGCGGAAACACCGGGGAGCTGTTTTTT; abundance: many; j_gene: TRBJ2-2; d_gene: .; v_gene: TRBV28
CDR3aa: CASLPQGTMNTEAFF; CDR3nt: TGTGCCAGCCTCCCTCAAGGGACAATGAACACTGAAGCTTTCTTT; abundance: few; j_gene: TRBJ1-1; d_gene: .; v_gene: TRBV7-9
CDR3aa: CSASLTRDSTDTQYF; CDR3nt: TGCAGTGCGAGTCTAACCCGGGACAGCACAGATACGCAGTATTTT; abundance: .; j_gene: TRBJ2-3; d_gene: .; v_gene: TRBV20-1
CDR3aa: CSATATRRSYNEQFF; CDR3nt: TGCAGTGCAACCGCGACAAGGCGCTCCTACAATGAGCAGTTCTTC; abundance: few; j_gene: TRBJ2-1; d_gene: .; v_gene: TRBV20-1